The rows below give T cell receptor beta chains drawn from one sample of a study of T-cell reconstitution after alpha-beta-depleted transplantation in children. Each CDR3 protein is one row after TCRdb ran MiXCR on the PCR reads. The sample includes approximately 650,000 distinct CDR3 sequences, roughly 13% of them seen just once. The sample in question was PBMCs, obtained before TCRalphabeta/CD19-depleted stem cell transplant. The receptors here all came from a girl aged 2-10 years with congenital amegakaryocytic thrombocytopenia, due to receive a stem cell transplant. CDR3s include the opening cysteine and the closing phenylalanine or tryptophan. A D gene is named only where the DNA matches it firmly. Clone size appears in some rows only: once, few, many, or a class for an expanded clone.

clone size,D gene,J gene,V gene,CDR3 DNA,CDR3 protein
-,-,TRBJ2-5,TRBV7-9,TGTGCCAGCAGCTTGTCAATTACCGGGACTGTGAAGACCCAGTACTTC,CASSLSITGTVKTQYF
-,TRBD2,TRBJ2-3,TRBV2,TGTGCCAGCAGTGAAATAGCGGGAAGGACAGATACGCAGTATTTT,CASSEIAGRTDTQYF
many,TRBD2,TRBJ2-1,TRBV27,TGTGCCAGCGGGACTAGCGGTTCCTACAATGAGCAGTTCTTC,CASGTSGSYNEQFF
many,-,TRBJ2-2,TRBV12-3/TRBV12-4,TGTGCCAGCAAGGGCGGTGCGAACACCGGGGAGCTGTTTTTT,CASKGGANTGELFF
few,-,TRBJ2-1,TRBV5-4,TGTGCCAGCAGCTATGTAAGTGATGAGCAGTTCTTC,CASSYVSDEQFF
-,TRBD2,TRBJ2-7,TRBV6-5,TGTGCCAGCAGTTACGTTCGGACTAGCAGAACCTACGAGCAGTACTTC,CASSYVRTSRTYEQYF
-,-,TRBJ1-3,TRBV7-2,TGTGCCAGCAGCCCCACGGGGAGTGTGAACACCATATATTTT,CASSPTGSVNTIYF
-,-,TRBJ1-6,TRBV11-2,TGTGCCAGCAGCCCCCGGTCAGGGTGGGGTTCACCCCTCCACTTT,CASSPRSGWGSPLHF
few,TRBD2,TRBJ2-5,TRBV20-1,TGCAGTGCCACGGGACTAGCGGGAGGGTTTAGTAGGCAAGAGACCCAGTACTTC,CSATGLAGGFSRQETQYF
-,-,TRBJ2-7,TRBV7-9,TGTGCCAGCAGCCTCCCGACCGAGTACGAGCAGTACTTC,CASSLPTEYEQYF
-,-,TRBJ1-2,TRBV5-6,TGTGCCAGCAGCTGGGGAGGGGACGGGAACCCCTATGGCTACACCTTC,CASSWGGDGNPYGYTF
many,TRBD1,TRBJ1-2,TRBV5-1,TGCGCCAGCAGCAAGGGGACAGGGGATGTGTTGGATGGCTACACCTTC,CASSKGTGDVLDGYTF
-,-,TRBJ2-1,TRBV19,TGTGCCAGTAGGGGGGAGGATGAGCAGTTCTTC,CASRGEDEQFF
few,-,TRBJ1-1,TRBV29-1,TGCAGCGTTGAAGTTGGTGGGGGCACTGAAGCTTTCTTT,CSVEVGGGTEAFF
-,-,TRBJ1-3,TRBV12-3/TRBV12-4,TGTGCCAGCAGTTTTAGCCATTCAGACACCATATATTTT,CASSFSHSDTIYF
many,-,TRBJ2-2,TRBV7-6,TGTGCCAGCAGCCAAGGGGTCCTAGCCGGTCCCGGGGAGCTGTTTTTT,CASSQGVLAGPGELFF
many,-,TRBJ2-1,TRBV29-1,TGCAGCGTTGTTTTAGCAGGGGTAATCTCCTACAATGAGCAGTTCTTC,CSVVLAGVISYNEQFF